Following are 17 T cell receptor beta chains from one sample sequenced in a study of T cell repertoires in cytomegalovirus infection. For these TCRs, the target antigens are not known. TCRdb redid the calling of the reads with MiXCR, one entry per CDR3 protein. The table lists some 68,000 distinct CDR3 sequences, approximately 22% of them singletons. The sample taken for sequencing was PBMCs, sequenced either directly or after in vitro stimulation (not recorded which). The receptor source for this set is a human donor in good health (CMV status not recorded). Some clones in this sample may be carry-over from other donors' samples.

This clonotype has just a few counts. This chain links TRBV6-6 with TRBJ2-3; TRBD2 is a possible D gene (6 bases). The CDR3 runs to 16 residues. V lost 7 bases, J lost 6 bases, and 23 bases lay in between. Germline CDR1 is MNHNY and CDR2 is SVGAGI (reference sequence). DNA of the CDR3: TGTGCCAGCAACGGGAGCGGCCGCGCCCGGCGGGATACGCAGTATTTT. This translates into CASNGSGRARRDTQYF.

The gene calls are TRBV7-2 and TRBJ1-2; D gene uncertain. V gave up 5 bases and J gave up 12 bases, with 13 bases separating them. The CDR3 totals 11 residues. Germline V gene lookup returns CDR1 SGHTA and CDR2 FQGNSA. CDR3 in amino acids: CASSQRYKNTF. CDR3 coding DNA: TGTGCCAGCAGCCAGAGGTATAAGAACACCTTC.

This clonotype has more than one count but fewer than ten. This rearrangement joins TRBV14 to TRBJ2-3; D is possibly TRBD2 (8 bases). The length of the CDR3 is 15 residues. V was shortened by 5 bases and J by 8 bases, with 20 bases between the two germline ends. Germline V gene lookup returns CDR1 SGHDN and CDR2 FVKESK. CDR3: CASSVLGTAGATQYF. The CDR3 nucleotides are TGTGCCAGCAGCGTGTTAGGGACAGCGGGAGCTACGCAGTATTTT. The whole variable domain, filled in from reference TRBV14 and TRBJ2-3, reads EAGVTQFPSHSVIEKGQTVTLRCDPISGHDNLYWYRRVMGKEIKFLLHFVKESKQDESGMPNNRFLAERTGGTYSTLKVQPAELEDSGVYFCASSVLGTAGATQYFGPGTRLTVL.

Ten or more counts support this clonotype. The V call is TRBV7-2, the J call TRBJ2-5; D uncertain. Germline CDR1 reads SGHTA; CDR2 reads FQGNSA. The length of the CDR3 is 13 residues. Deletions cut 5 bases from V and 5 bases from J, with 12 bases between. The CDR3 bases are TGTGCCAGCAGCAAGCAGAGACGTGAGACCCAGTACTTC. Translation: CASSKQRRETQYF.

This clonotype was counted only a few times. The CDR3 spells CASIGGTIVLTDTQYF. CDR3 DNA sequence: TGTGCCAGCATAGGCGGGACGATCGTTCTTACAGATACGCAGTATTTT. J is TRBJ2-3 and V is TRBV28; weak D call: TRBD2 (6 bases). There are 16 residues in the CDR3. Germline assignment: CDR1 MDHEN and CDR2 SYDVKM. Trimming removed 7 bases from V and 3 bases from J, with 20 bases in between.

By its share, this clonotype is medium-sized. The V gene is TRBV6-1, the J gene TRBJ1-6, with a tentative D call TRBD1 (6 bases). CDR1 is MNHNS and CDR2 is SASEGT in the germline V gene. The germline V and J ends were trimmed by 5 bases and 7 bases, with 12 bases remaining between them. This CDR3 contains 14 residues. This CDR3 reads CASSSGQHNSPLHF. DNA of the CDR3: TGTGCCAGCAGTTCAGGACAGCACAATTCACCCCTCCACTTT.

This sequence joins TRBV19 and TRBJ2-3; D unresolved. The CDR3 runs to 14 residues. CDR1 and CDR2 (germline): LNHDA, SQIVND (reference sequence). V lost 5 bases and J lost 4, with 13 bases in between. CDR3 residues: CASSARFRSDTQYF. Written as DNA, the CDR3 is TGTGCCAGTAGTGCCAGGTTCAGATCAGATACGCAGTATTTT. The whole variable domain, filled in from reference TRBV19 and TRBJ2-3, reads DGGITQSPKYLFRKEGQNVTLSCEQNLNHDAMYWYRQDPGQGLRLIYYSQIVNDFQKGDIAEGYSVSREKKESFPLTVTSAQKNPTAFYLCASSARFRSDTQYFGPGTRLTVL.

This chain links TRBV4-3 with TRBJ1-1; D is ambiguous. V was pared by 3 bases and J by 5 bases, with 10 bases between. This CDR3 comprises 13 residues. Germline V lookup: CDR1 LGHNA, CDR2 YSLEER. In DNA form, the CDR3 reads TGCGCCAGCAGCCACCGTGTTGGAACTGAAGCTTTCTTT. It encodes CASSHRVGTEAFF.

The sample holds many counts of this clonotype. The gene calls are TRBV12-3 or TRBV12-4 and TRBJ1-1; no definite D call. Trimming pared 6 bases from V and 3 bases from J, leaving 5 bases between. The CDR3 runs to 11 residues. The DNA of the CDR3 is TGTGCCAGCAGACTCGACACTGAAGCTTTCTTT. Encoded protein: CASRLDTEAFF.

The sample holds a few counts of this clonotype. This chain links TRBV7-8 with TRBJ2-7; 9 bases agree with TRBD1. The germline V gene encodes CDR1 SGHVS and CDR2 FQNEAQ. The V and J ends lost 5 bases and 3 bases, in that order; junction bases with no gene match: 11. The CDR3 sequence is 16 residues long. The CDR3 is CASSPYLGQGGYEQYV. Written as DNA, the CDR3 is TGTGCCAGCAGCCCTTACCTGGGACAGGGAGGCTACGAGCAGTACGTC.

The J gene is TRBJ1-2, the V gene TRBV4-2; TRBD1 is a possible D gene (6 bases). Trimming cost V 0 bases and J 4 bases, with 12 bases left between them. CDR3 length: 15 amino acids. Germline V gives CDR1 LGHNA, CDR2 YNFKEQ. CDR3 amino acids: CASSQDRGAGYGYTF. The CDR3 region has the DNA TGTGCCAGCAGCCAAGATAGGGGGGCAGGCTATGGCTACACCTTC.

This clonotype was picked up a small number of times. The rearrangement links TRBV6-2 or TRBV6-3 to TRBJ2-7, with a possible D match to TRBD1 (5 bases). Germline-derived CDR1 and CDR2 are MNHEY and SVGEGT. The CDR3 is made up of 14 amino acids. V shed 5 bases and J shed 6 bases, with 17 bases lying between them. The CDR3 is CASSTLTVSSEQYF. The CDR3 DNA follows: TGTGCCAGCAGTACCCTGACAGTCTCAAGCGAGCAGTACTTC.

The rearrangement joins TRBV6-6 to TRBJ2-7; perhaps TRBD2 as D (5 bases). Germline lookup yields CDR1 MNHNY and CDR2 SVGAGI (reference sequence). Between the trimmed V and J ends, which lost 0 bases and 6 bases, there was a span of 12 bases. This CDR3 comprises 14 residues. In DNA form, the CDR3 reads TGTGCCAGCAGTTACTCTCCCCGTAGCGTCGAGCAGTACTTC. This sequence encodes CASSYSPRSVEQYF.

This clonotype was seen a few times. This chain connects TRBV20-1 to TRBJ1-4; TRBD1 agrees at 9 bases. The CDR3 is 15 amino acids. Germline V CDR1 and CDR2: DFQATT, SNEGSKA (reference sequence). After removal of 0 bases from V and 10 bases from J, the junction contained 9 bases not matched to a gene. CDR3 region: CSARDGDRAGVKLFF. CDR3 nucleotides: TGCAGTGCTAGAGATGGGGACAGGGCAGGGGTAAAACTGTTTTTT.

The chain uses TRBV6-2 or TRBV6-3 and TRBJ2-7; D might be TRBD1 or TRBD2, each matching 5 bases. The germline gives CDR1 MNHEY, CDR2 SVGEGT. This CDR3 contains 13 residues. Between the trimmed V and J ends, which lost 5 bases and 3 bases, there was a span of 11 bases. The CDR3 sequence is CASSRGPIYEQYF. The CDR3 DNA reads as TGTGCCAGCAGTCGGGGCCCCATCTACGAGCAGTACTTC.

V gene TRBV6-2 or TRBV6-3 combines with J gene TRBJ2-1; TRBD2 matches at 11 bases. CDR1 MNHEY and CDR2 SVGEGT come from the germline V gene. V dropped 0 bases and J dropped 7; count of bases not matched to a gene: 11. This CDR3 comprises 18 residues. The CDR3 region has the DNA TGTGCCAGCAGTTACTCGTCGCGGCTAGCGGGAGGTATGAATGAGCAGTTCTTC. Protein sequence: CASSYSSRLAGGMNEQFF.

This clonotype was observed a handful of times. V gene TRBV29-1 combines with J gene TRBJ2-4; D remains ambiguous. V lost 4 bases and J 5 bases, leaving 18 bases between the germline ends. The germline CDR1 and CDR2 sequences are SQVTM and ANQGSEA. The CDR3 consists of 15 residues. The CDR3 loop reads CSVVPNFLPQNIQYF. The CDR3, as DNA: TGCAGCGTTGTCCCAAACTTTCTACCTCAAAACATTCAGTACTTC.